This T cell receptor beta chain stems from a study of monozygotic twins with inflammatory bowel disease. This CDR3 spans 14 amino acids. For every TCR library, around 3,700 ng of total RNA was used. From the 5' RACE reads, TCRdb lists one entry per CDR3 protein and no DNA. The clone table shows more than 110,000 distinct CDR3 sequences, with the ten largest holding over 1%. The sequencing sample was made of blood. The source of this sequence is a human donor with ulcerative colitis or Crohn's disease, or a healthy co-twin of an affected twin (not recorded which). The rearrangement links TRBV23-1 to TRBJ2-5; without DNA, the TCRdb call of TRBD1 cannot be checked. TRBV23-1 is an open reading frame, and its role is uncertain. The CDR3: CASSQSGRGKTQYF.